The 15 T cell receptor beta chains in this list originate from one sample, sequenced in a study of long-term antiretroviral therapy in people with HIV. The run of the v3.0 immunoSEQ assay was at survey level. The assay was immunoSEQ multiplex PCR, and TCRdb's table has in-frame clones only and misses some. The profile shows tens of thousands of clones, roughly 96% of them singletons. Sequencing used unsorted PBMCs, obtained roughly 6.3 years after starting antiretroviral therapy. The receptor set was obtained from a man in his thirties or forties with HIV.

The chain carries TRBV14 and TRBJ1-3; maybe TRBD1 (6 bases). Per the germline V gene, CDR1 is SGHDN and CDR2 is FVKESK. With 4 bases removed from V and 4 bases from J, the gap between germline ends came to 17 bases. CDR3 size: 16 residues. In DNA form, the CDR3 reads TGTGCCAGCAGCCCACGAATACAGGGTTCCGGAAACACCATATATTTT. It yields the protein CASSPRIQGSGNTIYF.

The J gene is TRBJ2-3, the V gene TRBV7-3, with 8 bases identical to TRBD2. Germline CDR1 SGHTA, CDR2 FQGTGA. The CDR3 length is 15 residues. V gave up 0 bases and J gave up 3 bases; unmatched junction bases: 2. The CDR3 DNA reads as TGTGCCAGCAGCTTAACGGCGGGGGGAACAGATACGCAGTATTTT. Amino acid sequence: CASSLTAGGTDTQYF.

The chain has TRBV7-2 and TRBJ2-6; a possible D gene is TRBD1 (6 bases). The CDR3 runs 18 residues. CDR1 SGHTA and CDR2 FQGNSA come from the germline V gene. V shed 4 bases and J shed 2 bases, with 18 bases lying between them. The CDR3 spells CASSSLGAVFTGANVLTF. The CDR3 coding sequence is TGTGCCAGCAGCTCCTTGGGGGCTGTTTTTACTGGGGCCAACGTCCTGACTTTC.

The chain links TRBV18 to TRBJ2-7; 8 nucleotides agree with TRBD2. This CDR3 is built from 13 residues. The junction had 0 bases not matched to a gene; V was cut back by 0 bases and J by 5 bases. CDR1 and CDR2 (germline): KGHSH, LQKENI. The CDR3 coding sequence is TGTGCCAGCTCACCACCGACTAGCGACGAGCAGTACTTC. This codes for CASSPPTSDEQYF.

The chain joins TRBV28 to TRBJ2-4; a weak D match, TRBD1 (5 bases). This CDR3 region has 14 residues. Germline V gene sequence: CDR1 MDHEN, CDR2 SYDVKM. V lost 5 bases and J 7 bases, leaving 15 bases between the germline ends. The CDR3 spells CASSIPGSGNIQYF. CDR3 bases: TGTGCCAGCAGTATACCAGGGTCTGGGAACATTCAGTACTTC.

This CDR3 reads CASKSNPSTDTQYF. The CDR3 bases are TGTGCCAGCAAGAGTAACCCTAGCACAGATACGCAGTATTTT. The chain joins TRBV6-6 to TRBJ2-3; D not resolved. This CDR3 spans 14 amino acids. Trimming took 7 bases from V and 0 from J, leaving 11 bases between them. Germline V lookup: CDR1 MNHNY, CDR2 SVGAGI (reference sequence).

The chain joins TRBV5-5 to TRBJ1-5; perhaps TRBD1 as D (5 bases). Trimming took off 4 bases at V and 7 bases at J, with 15 bases between the two ends. The CDR3 covers 14 residues. Germline V gene data show CDR1 as SGHKS and CDR2 as YYEKEE (reference sequence). Here the CDR3 DNA reads TGTGCCAGCAGCCCCTCCGGGGGTTACCAGCCCCAGCATTTT. Residues: CASSPSGGYQPQHF.

The V call is TRBV18, the J call TRBJ1-5; weak D call: TRBD1 (5 bases). CDR1 KGHSH and CDR2 LQKENI come from the germline V gene. The CDR3 has 16 residues. V lost 3 bases and J lost 0, with 12 bases in between. CDR3 nucleotides: TGTGCCAGCTCACCCCAGGGCACCTATAGCAATCAGCCCCAGCATTTT. Amino acids: CASSPQGTYSNQPQHF.

The gene calls are TRBV7-2 and TRBJ2-1; perhaps TRBD2 as D (6 bases). CDR3 size: 14 residues. Germline V gives CDR1 SGHTA, CDR2 FQGNSA. V lost 5 bases to trimming and J lost 6 bases, with 14 bases between them. In DNA form, the CDR3 reads TGTGCCAGCAGCGGCGGGACTGTCCCCAATGAGCAGTTCTTC. It codes for CASSGGTVPNEQFF.

The CDR3 is CASSAGGNAEAFF. The CDR3 DNA reads as TGTGCCAGCAGCGCCGGGGGGAATGCTGAAGCTTTCTTT. The chain links TRBV9 to TRBJ1-1, with D maybe TRBD1 (5 bases). The CDR3 is 13 residues long. The V end lost 3 bases, the J end lost 6 bases, and 12 bases lay between the germline ends. Per germline, CDR1 SGDLS and CDR2 YYNGEE.

The gene calls are TRBV27 and TRBJ2-7; 9 bases are shared with TRBD1. Germline CDR1 and CDR2: MNHEY and SMNVEV (reference sequence). The CDR3 consists of 17 residues. J lost 4 bases, V lost 6 bases, and 16 bases had no gene match. CDR3 nucleotide sequence: TGTGCCAGCAGACTTCTCCACTCCGGGACAGGGTTTTACGAGCAGTACTTC. Amino acid sequence: CASRLLHSGTGFYEQYF.

The chain combines TRBV11-1 with TRBJ2-2, with 14 bases matching TRBD2. With V trimmed by 5 bases and J by 6 bases, 5 bases remained unmatched. In germline, CDR1 is SGHAT, CDR2 FQDESV (reference sequence). The CDR3 is made up of 16 amino acids. The CDR3, as DNA: TGTGCCAGCAGCCACACGGGACTAGCGGGAGCCGGGGAGCTGTTTTTT. Amino acid sequence: CASSHTGLAGAGELFF.

The chain combines TRBV6-5 with TRBJ2-3; D gene unclear. Trimming took 5 bases from V and 4 from J, leaving 7 bases between them. The CDR3 sequence is 12 residues long. Germline lookup yields CDR1 MNHEY and CDR2 SVGAGI. This CDR3 reads CASSQGSDTQYF. The CDR3 nucleotides are TGTGCCAGCAGTCAAGGGTCAGATACGCAGTATTTT.

The rearrangement uses TRBV2 and TRBJ2-7; either TRBD1 or TRBD2 may supply D (6 bases each). The V end was cut by 6 bases, the J end by 0 bases, with 12 bases between. The CDR3 has 14 amino acids. The germline V gene has CDR1 SNHLY and CDR2 FYNNEI. Written as DNA, the CDR3 is TGTGCCAGCAGGGCGGGACAAAGCTCCTACGAGCAGTACTTC. This sequence encodes CASRAGQSSYEQYF.

The rearrangement uses TRBV7-6 and TRBJ2-2, with 10 positions matching TRBD2. Trimming at V came to 1 base and at J to 5 bases, leaving 7 bases not matched to a gene. The CDR3 length is 17 residues. Germline V gene lookup returns CDR1 SGHVS and CDR2 FNYEAQ. The CDR3 nucleotides are TGTGCCAGCAGCTTAGGTCAAGAGGGACTAGCGACCGGGGAGCTGTTTTTT. This encodes CASSLGQEGLATGELFF. Complete variable domain (other parts from reference TRBV7-6 and TRBJ2-2): GAGVSQSPRYKVTKRGQDVALRCDPISGHVSLYWYRQALGQGPEFLTYFNYEAQQDKSGLPNDRFSAERPEGSISTLTIQRTEQRDSAMYRCASSLGQEGLATGELFFGEGSRLTVL.